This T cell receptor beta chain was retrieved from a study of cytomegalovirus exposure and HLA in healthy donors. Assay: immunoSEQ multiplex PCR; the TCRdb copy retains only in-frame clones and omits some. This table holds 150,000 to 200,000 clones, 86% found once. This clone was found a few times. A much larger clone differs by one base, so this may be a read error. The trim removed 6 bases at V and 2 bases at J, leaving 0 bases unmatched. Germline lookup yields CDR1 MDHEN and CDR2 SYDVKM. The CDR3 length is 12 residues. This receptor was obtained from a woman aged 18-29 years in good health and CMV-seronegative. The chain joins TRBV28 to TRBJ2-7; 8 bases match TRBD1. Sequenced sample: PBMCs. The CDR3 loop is CASRDRAYEQYF. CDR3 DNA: TGTGCCAGCAGGGACAGGGCCTACGAGCAGTACTTC.